Below, 22 T cell receptor beta chains from the same sample are listed, as sequenced in a study of CD8+CD57+ T cells in acquired aplastic anemia. TCR beta VDJ and CDR3 were profiled, and genomic DNA was the template. TCRdb redid the calling of the reads with MiXCR, one entry per CDR3 protein. The data hold roughly 500,000 distinct CDR3 sequences, with under 40% observed a single time. Sequencing was done on patients that had shown CD8+CD57+ cell expansion by flow cytometry. Material: sorted CD4+, CD8+, or CD8+CD57+ T cells (not recorded which) from PBMCs. The receptors originated from a human donor with aplastic anemia.

The J gene is TRBJ2-3, the V gene TRBV24-1, with 7 bases that match TRBD2. Germline V gives CDR1 KGHDR, CDR2 SFDVKD. The J segment lost 2 bases and the V segment lost 5 bases, leaving 9 bases of the junction unmatched. The CDR3 spans 16 residues. DNA for the CDR3: TGTGCCACCAGTGCCAGGACTAGTTCAATCACAGATACGCAGTATTTT. This translates into CATSARTSSITDTQYF.

V is TRBV5-1 and J is TRBJ2-3; tentatively, D is TRBD1 or TRBD2 (5 bases each). This CDR3 has 14 amino acids. The germline V gene encodes CDR1 SGHRS and CDR2 YFSETQ. The germline V and J ends were trimmed by 3 bases and 0 bases, with 8 bases remaining between them. The DNA of the CDR3 is TGCGCCAGCAGCTCCGGGGACAGCACAGATACGCAGTATTTT. Encoded protein: CASSSGDSTDTQYF.

This clonotype was recorded many times. The chain couples TRBV10-3 to TRBJ1-3; no definite D call. Trimming left V 5 bases short and J 1 base short, with 12 bases between. The V gene's germline CDR1 is ENHRY and CDR2 SYGVKD. This CDR3 comprises 15 residues. The CDR3: CAISPPTGSGNTIYF. The CDR3 DNA sequence: TGTGCCATCAGTCCACCAACGGGTTCTGGAAACACCATATATTTT.

This clonotype was recorded many times. The chain recombines TRBV10-3 with TRBJ1-2; TRBD1 matches at 7 bases. The junction had 4 bases not matched to a gene; V was cut back by 2 bases and J by 1 base. This CDR3 comprises 15 residues. From germline, CDR1 is ENHRY and CDR2 SYGVKD. In nucleotides, the CDR3 is TGTGCCATCAGTGAGCGGGGACAGCTTAACTATGGCTACACCTTC. It translates to CAISERGQLNYGYTF.

This chain links TRBV12-3 or TRBV12-4 with TRBJ1-2; no definite D call. The length of the CDR3 is 14 residues. V lost 4 bases and J 5 bases, leaving 14 bases between the germline ends. The CDR3 is CASSYLLIKYGYTF. The CDR3 DNA sequence: TGTGCCAGCAGTTACCTCCTAATCAAATATGGCTACACCTTC.

This clonotype was seen ten or more times. J is TRBJ2-5 and V is TRBV20-1, with TRBD2 as a possible D gene (6 bases). Trimming removed 6 bases from V and 0 bases from J, with 17 bases in between. The length of the CDR3 is 15 residues. Germline V lookup: CDR1 DFQATT, CDR2 SNEGSKA (reference sequence). The CDR3 DNA is TGCAGTGCCTGGTTGGCGGGATGGTACCAAGAGACCCAGTACTTC. Its protein is CSAWLAGWYQETQYF.

V and J are TRBV5-5 and TRBJ1-2, with D possibly TRBD1 on 6 matching bases. This CDR3 spans 15 amino acids. In germline, CDR1 is SGHKS, CDR2 YYEKEE (reference sequence). Trimming shortened V by 7 bases and J by 5 bases, and 21 bases separated the two germline ends. CDR3 sequence (DNA): TGTGCCAGCGGCTCCGCCGGGGGGCAAGGGTATGGCTACACCTTC. This sequence encodes CASGSAGGQGYGYTF.

V and J are TRBV10-3 and TRBJ2-7; TRBD2 agrees at 13 bases. The CDR3 extends over 14 amino acids. Germline V gene lookup returns CDR1 ENHRY and CDR2 SYGVKD. V lost 4 bases to trimming and J lost 7 bases; unmatched junction nucleotides: 4. Written as DNA, the CDR3 is TGTGCCATCAGTGGGACTAGCGGGAGTGGTGAGCAGTACTTC. Residues: CAISGTSGSGEQYF.

This rearrangement joins TRBV30 to TRBJ2-7; D call uncertain. Germline V gene data show CDR1 as GTSNPN and CDR2 as SVGIG (reference sequence). The CDR3 length is 12 residues. The V and J ends lost 4 bases and 4 bases respectively, with 11 bases between them. CDR3 DNA: TGTGCCTGGAATCAAGGAAGGTACGAGCAGTACTTC. Amino acid sequence: CAWNQGRYEQYF.

This clonotype was found many times. The chain recombines TRBV6-1 with TRBJ2-7, with 7 bases lining up with TRBD1. This CDR3 spans 16 amino acids. V trimming: 3 bases; J trimming: 0 bases; junction bases outside the gene matches: 8. CDR1 is MNHNS and CDR2 is SASEGT in the germline V gene. The CDR3 region is CASSDNRGTISYEQYF. For the CDR3, the DNA is TGTGCCAGCAGTGACAACAGGGGCACCATCTCCTACGAGCAGTACTTC.

The chain employs TRBV2 and TRBJ1-4; possible D gene TRBD1, 5 bases. The V and J ends lost 5 bases and 8 bases respectively, with 15 bases between them. Germline CDR1 is SNHLY and CDR2 is FYNNEI. The CDR3 runs to 14 residues. The CDR3 DNA is TGTGCCAGCAGTCGACAGTCACTAATGGAAAAACTGTTTTTT. The encoded protein is CASSRQSLMEKLFF.

This clonotype was counted ten times or more. The V gene is TRBV7-9, the J gene TRBJ2-7; D not resolved. The CDR3 has 14 residues. The germline V and J ends were trimmed by 3 bases and 2 bases, with 11 bases remaining between them. Looked up from germline, CDR1 is SEHNR and CDR2 is FQNEAQ (reference sequence). This CDR3 reads CASSFGDPPYEQYF. The CDR3 DNA reads TGTGCCAGCAGCTTTGGGGATCCCCCCTACGAGCAGTACTTC.

This clonotype came up a few times. V is TRBV24-1 and J is TRBJ2-5; the match to TRBD1 covers 8 bases. CDR1 KGHDR and CDR2 SFDVKD come from the germline V gene. With V trimmed by 2 bases and J by 3 bases, 13 bases remained unmatched. The CDR3 loop spans 18 amino acids. The CDR3 DNA follows: TGTGCCACCAGTGATTCGCTCGGGACAGGTAGAACAAAAGAGACCCAGTACTTC. Its translation is CATSDSLGTGRTKETQYF.

The V call is TRBV6-5, the J call TRBJ2-7, with 7 bases that match TRBD1. After removal of 2 bases from V and 3 bases from J, the junction contained 7 bases not matched to a gene. The germline gives CDR1 MNHEY, CDR2 SVGAGI. CDR3 size: 15 residues. Here the CDR3 reads CASSYRQGFFYEQYF. CDR3 nucleotide sequence: TGTGCCAGCAGTTACCGACAGGGATTCTTCTACGAGCAGTACTTC.

This clonotype was picked up many times. V usage is TRBV20-1 and J usage is TRBJ2-7; 10 bases are a match to TRBD1. Germline lookup yields CDR1 DFQATT and CDR2 SNEGSKA (reference sequence). J was trimmed by 2 bases and V by 5 bases; bases with no gene match: 6. CDR3 length: 14 amino acids. The CDR3 here is CSAGGTGDTYEQYF. Here the CDR3 DNA reads TGCAGTGCTGGAGGGACAGGGGATACCTACGAGCAGTACTTC.

This clonotype was seen ten or more times. The gene calls are TRBV19 and TRBJ2-7; tentatively, D is TRBD2 (5 bases). Germline V gives CDR1 LNHDA, CDR2 SQIVND (reference sequence). V lost 3 bases, J lost 3 bases, and 9 bases lay in between. The CDR3 has 13 residues. The CDR3 region is CASSMVRDYEQYF. Here the CDR3 DNA reads TGTGCCAGTAGTATGGTCCGGGACTACGAGCAGTACTTC.

This clonotype has only a few counts. The rearrangement joins TRBV7-3 to TRBJ2-7; the match to TRBD1 covers 7 bases. Germline V gene data show CDR1 as SGHTA and CDR2 as FQGTGA. The CDR3 extends over 15 amino acids. V gave up 3 bases and J gave up 7 bases; unmatched junction bases: 12. CDR3 nucleotides: TGTGCCAGCAGCTTGGAATCAACAGGGGCTCGAGAGCAGTACTTC. This sequence encodes CASSLESTGAREQYF.

J is TRBJ2-4 and V is TRBV13, with TRBD1 matching over 7 bases. Looked up from germline, CDR1 is PRHDT and CDR2 is FYEKMQ (reference sequence). This CDR3 spans 16 amino acids. The V gene end was trimmed by 4 bases and the J gene end by 4 bases; junction bases not matched to a gene: 10. Here the CDR3 reads CASSSREGQIKNIQYF. CDR3 nucleotides: TGTGCCAGCAGCTCACGAGAGGGACAGATTAAAAACATTCAGTACTTC.

This clonotype came up many times. The chain uses TRBV7-6 and TRBJ2-7; TRBD1 matches at 8 bases. From germline, CDR1 is SGHVS and CDR2 FNYEAQ. The CDR3 spans 16 residues. Trimming took 5 bases from V and 0 from J; bases not matched to a gene: 9. Written as DNA, the CDR3 is TGTGCCAGCAGCCCCTCCCAGGGGGCCCTCTCCTACGAGCAGTACTTC. Encoded protein: CASSPSQGALSYEQYF.

This clonotype was seen a single time. The V call is TRBV29-1, the J call TRBJ2-7; 9 nucleotides agree with TRBD1. Germline V gives CDR1 SQVTM, CDR2 ANQGSEA. The V and J ends lost 7 bases and 2 bases, in that order; junction bases with no gene match: 3. The CDR3 covers 12 residues. The CDR3 coding sequence is TGCAGCGGACAGGGGGAAACCTACGAGCAGTACTTC. Encoded protein: CSGQGETYEQYF.

The chain has TRBV20-1 and TRBJ2-1, with D unresolved. CDR3 length: 15 residues. Germline assignment: CDR1 DFQATT and CDR2 SNEGSKA (reference sequence). Trimming shortened V by 2 bases and J by 8 bases, and 19 bases separated the two germline ends. The CDR3: CSARRPGSPGDEQFF. CDR3 coding DNA: TGCAGTGCTAGACGACCGGGCTCCCCCGGCGATGAGCAGTTCTTC.

This chain links TRBV14 with TRBJ2-1; TRBD1 matches 9 bases. V dropped 1 base and J dropped 9; count of bases not matched to a gene: 10. The germline gives CDR1 SGHDN, CDR2 FVKESK. The CDR3 has 16 amino acids. The DNA of the CDR3 is TGTGCCAGCAGCCAAGGACCGGGACAGGGTATGGTTGAGCAGTTCTTC. This sequence encodes CASSQGPGQGMVEQFF.